This T cell receptor beta chain was captured by sequencing in a study of identical twins. No donor was unhealthy or non-Caucasian. Points on this clonotype: A much larger clone differs by one base, so this may be a read error.

Germline V CDR1 and CDR2: SGHDT, YYEEEE. CDR3 size: 11 residues. Between the trimmed V and J ends, which lost 3 bases and 4 bases, there was a span of 4 bases. TCRdb passed the 5' RACE reads through MiXCR, listing each CDR3 protein once. The sample consists of about 260,000 distinct CDR3 sequences, about 7% of them appearing once. These same data were also listed under a study on yellow fever vaccine responses in identical twins.

This chain uses TRBV5-6 with TRBJ1-2; D unresolved. Sequencing input: memory (CD45RO+) T cells sorted from blood. The sequence was collected from a woman between 18 and 29 years old in good health. CDR3 in DNA: TGTGCCAGCAGCTCCTTCTATGGCTACACCTTC. This gives the protein CASSSFYGYTF. The variable domain in full, with the rest retrieved from reference TRBV5-6 and TRBJ1-2, is DAGVTQSPTHLIKTRGQQVTLRCSPKSGHDTVSWYQQALGQGPQFIFQYYEEEERQRGNFPDRFSGHQFPNYSSELNVNALLLGDSALYLCASSSFYGYTFGSGTRLTVV.